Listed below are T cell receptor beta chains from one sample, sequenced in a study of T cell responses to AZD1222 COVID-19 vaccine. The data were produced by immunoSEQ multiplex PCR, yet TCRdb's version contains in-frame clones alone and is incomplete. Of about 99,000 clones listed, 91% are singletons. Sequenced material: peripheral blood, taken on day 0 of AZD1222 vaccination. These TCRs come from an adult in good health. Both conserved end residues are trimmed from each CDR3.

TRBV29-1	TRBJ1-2	SVVDWEGYGYT
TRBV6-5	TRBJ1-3	ASSGQGAQGNTIY
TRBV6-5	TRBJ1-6	ASSELDSLNSPLH
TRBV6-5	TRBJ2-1	ATFQGRNEQF
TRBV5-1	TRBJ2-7	ASSQDNSYEQY
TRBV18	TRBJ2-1	ASSPLTNEQF
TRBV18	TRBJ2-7	ASSPLRRGYEQY
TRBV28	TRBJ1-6	ASRLTFSSPLH
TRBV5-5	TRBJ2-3	ASSSQRREGRSTQY
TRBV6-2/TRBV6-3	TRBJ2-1	ASSLIGLASYNEQF
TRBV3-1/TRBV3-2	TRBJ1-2	ASSRGQGKGGYT
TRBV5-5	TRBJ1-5	ASSSIGTGGNQPQH
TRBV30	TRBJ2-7	AWSSGRPLWEQY
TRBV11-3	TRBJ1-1	ASSLGEQGASGLRTF
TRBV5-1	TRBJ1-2	ASSLETGSPYGYT
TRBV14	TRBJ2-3	ASSPGGLAGVQRSTDTQY
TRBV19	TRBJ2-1	ASSIPAGGPEQF
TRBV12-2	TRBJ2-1	ASRLGILYNEQF
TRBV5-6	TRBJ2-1	ASSRNNEQF
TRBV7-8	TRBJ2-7	ASSFLGTSLYEQY
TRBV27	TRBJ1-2	ASRKPRGGGYGYT
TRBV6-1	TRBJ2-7	ASSDHYEQY
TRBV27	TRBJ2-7	ASGSRYEQY
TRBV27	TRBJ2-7	ASSPTGYEQY
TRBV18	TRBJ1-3	ASSPPHGQERNTIY
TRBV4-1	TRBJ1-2	ASSQGFDFKKTGYGYT
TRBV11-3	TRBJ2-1	ASSPTSGRGHEQF
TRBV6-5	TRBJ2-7	ASSPDRGAYEQY
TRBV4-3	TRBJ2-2	ASSQDRVIGELF
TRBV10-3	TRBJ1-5	AISRDGGNQPQH
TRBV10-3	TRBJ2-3	AISYLAGVEGTDTQY
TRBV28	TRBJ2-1	ASSRDLAGVHNEQF